Listed below are T cell receptor beta chains from one sample, sequenced in a study of blood T cell repertoires in COVID-19. Sequenced by immunoSEQ multiplex PCR; TCRdb stores in-frame clones only, minus some. The data show roughly 150,000 clones, 70% to 90% seen once. The sequencing input was peripheral blood. The source of these receptors is a woman between 45 and 65 years old with COVID-19, enrolled during active disease. Both conserved end residues are part of each CDR3. A D gene is named only where the DNA matches it firmly. The listing skips clone size in some rows; elsewhere it reads once, few, many or a size class.

j_gene: TRBJ1-2
len: 15
d_gene: TRBD1
v_gene: TRBV7-9
abundance: few
CDR3aa: CASSHTDREVYGYTF

j_gene: TRBJ2-7
len: 15
d_gene: TRBD2
v_gene: TRBV4-1
abundance: once
CDR3aa: CASSQVMRGANEQYF

j_gene: TRBJ2-1
len: 19
d_gene: TRBD1
v_gene: TRBV4-1
abundance: .
CDR3aa: CASSQDIWEEQGSPHEQFF

j_gene: TRBJ2-1
len: 14
d_gene: .
v_gene: TRBV9
abundance: .
CDR3aa: CASSYGAIYNEQFF

j_gene: TRBJ1-4
len: 15
d_gene: .
v_gene: TRBV19
abundance: .
CDR3aa: CASRMQGSQNEKLFF

j_gene: TRBJ1-3
len: 15
d_gene: .
v_gene: TRBV5-5
abundance: .
CDR3aa: CASSSGRGRGNTIYF

j_gene: TRBJ2-5
len: 14
d_gene: .
v_gene: TRBV30
abundance: .
CDR3aa: CAWRIQGYKETQYF

j_gene: TRBJ2-3
len: 17
d_gene: .
v_gene: TRBV19
abundance: .
CDR3aa: CASSIDPRGASTDTQYF

j_gene: TRBJ1-1
len: 13
d_gene: .
v_gene: TRBV11-2
abundance: .
CDR3aa: CASSLREGTEAFF

j_gene: TRBJ1-3
len: 16
d_gene: TRBD1
v_gene: TRBV7-9
abundance: .
CDR3aa: CASSPGGQGTGNTIYF

j_gene: TRBJ1-1
len: 16
d_gene: .
v_gene: TRBV14
abundance: once
CDR3aa: CASSRLLTGLGGEAFF